The TCR beta chain described here comes from a study of beta chain features in type 1 diabetes. The investigators reverse transcribed all of the isolated RNA, so they sequenced expressed TCRB transcripts. This table comes from immunoSEQ multiplex PCR, and its TCRdb copy is limited to in-frame clones, with some not included. The profile covers about 250,000 clones, with under 13% appearing a single time and 0.017% taken by the ten largest. Whole-study findings and limits: It was among patients, rather than healthy donors, that naive, central memory and Treg TCRB repertoires appeared more similar. Researchers report that Type 1 diabetes patients had moderately but significantly shorter TCRB CDR3s across all four CD4+ subsets.

About this clone itself: Its specificity is not known.

CDR1 is SGHRS and CDR2 is YFSETQ in the germline V gene. This CDR3 has 14 residues. The J segment lost 7 bases and the V segment lost 3 bases, leaving 2 bases of the junction unmatched. Using CD45RO/CCR7/CD25/CD127/CD95/CD27, CD4+ naive, central memory, regulatory and stem cell-like memory cells were sorted. The sample taken for sequencing was naive CD4+ T cells from blood. The clonotype originates from a man under 40 with type 1 diabetes. The rearrangement links TRBV5-1 to TRBJ1-4, with TRBD1 identical over 11 bases. The CDR3 nucleotides are TGCGCCAGCAGCTCGGGACAGGGGGTTGAAAAACTGTTTTTT. Translating gives CASSSGQGVEKLFF.